This TCR beta chain was profiled in a study of T cell repertoires in cytomegalovirus infection. Background on the study: The authors relied on CMV epitopes, both recently identified HLA-C-restricted and well-studied HLA-B-restricted. Public TCR beta signature analysis indicated the presence of both CMV infection and matching HLA type. Study-wide results and caveats: CMV carriers having the relevant HLA were flagged by cumulative public TCR beta family frequency. Dominant in the ex vivo response were TCR beta clonotypes restricted by HLA-C and specific for CMV.

This clonotype showed up just a few times. Its antigen remains unknown. Using its own MiXCR run on the reads, TCRdb lists one record per CDR3 protein. The sample yields around 300,000 distinct CDR3 sequences, just under 25% seen once. The V end was cut by 5 bases, the J end by 5 bases, with 20 bases between. The CDR3 extends over 16 amino acids. The V gene's germline CDR1 is SNHLY and CDR2 FYNNEI. The sequenced sample was cultured PBMCs, obtained from culture after CMV antigen stimulation. This sequence originates from a human donor in good health (CMV status not recorded). Some clones in this sample may be carry-over from other donors' samples. The V gene is TRBV2, the J gene TRBJ2-3; no clear D gene. The CDR3 loop is CASSPALGPYVDTQYF. Here the CDR3 DNA reads TGTGCCAGCAGTCCGGCCTTAGGGCCCTATGTAGATACGCAGTATTTT. Full variable domain (missing parts from reference TRBV2 and TRBJ2-3): EPEVTQTPSHQVTQMGQEVILRCVPISNHLYFYWYRQILGQKVEFLVSFYNNEISEKSEIFDDQFSVERPDGSNFTLKIRSTKLEDSAMYFCASSPALGPYVDTQYFGPGTRLTVL.